Following are 15 T cell receptor beta chains from one sample sequenced in a study of memory CD4+ T cells and cytomegalovirus serostatus. Single viable CD3+CD4+CD8-CD45RO+ cells were sorted as the memory CD4+ T cells. Data came from immunoSEQ multiplex PCR; TCRdb stores just in-frame clones and leaves some out. In the table there are about 56,000 clones, around 79% of which are singletons. Sequenced material: memory CD4+ T cells from blood. Receptors were obtained from an adult in good health and CMV-seropositive.

The count of this clone is one. The chain employs TRBV15 and TRBJ2-7, with TRBD1 as a possible D gene (6 bases). Looked up from germline, CDR1 is LNHNV and CDR2 is YYDKDF (reference sequence). Trimming cost V 2 bases and J 4 bases, with 9 bases left between them. This CDR3 contains 13 residues. The CDR3 sequence is CATSRQTGYEQYF. The DNA of the CDR3 is TGTGCCACCAGCAGACAAACAGGGTACGAGCAGTACTTC.

The chain joins TRBV28 to TRBJ1-1, with 8 positions matching TRBD1. Germline assignment: CDR1 MDHEN and CDR2 SYDVKM. The V gene end was trimmed by 6 bases and the J gene end by 10 bases; junction bases not matched to a gene: 13. The CDR3 totals 14 residues. The CDR3 region has the DNA TGTGCCAGCAGCCCCCGGACAGGGTCCGGGGTAGCTTTCTTT. As protein: CASSPRTGSGVAFF.

This chain links TRBV6-5 with TRBJ2-3; possible D gene TRBD1, 7 bases. Germline CDR1 is MNHEY and CDR2 is SVGAGI. V was shortened by 6 bases and J by 5 bases, with 15 bases between the two germline ends. The length of the CDR3 is 14 residues. CDR3 in amino acids: CASRRDRAGDTQYF. The DNA of the CDR3 is TGTGCCAGCAGACGGGACAGAGCGGGAGATACGCAGTATTTT.

The chain uses TRBV7-2 and TRBJ1-1; D is possibly TRBD1 (5 bases). The V and J ends lost 5 bases and 6 bases respectively, with 16 bases between them. The V gene's germline CDR1 is SGHTA and CDR2 FQGNSA. This CDR3 spans 14 amino acids. The CDR3 here is CASSPSRGSAEAFF. Written as DNA, the CDR3 is TGTGCCAGCAGCCCCTCTAGGGGTTCCGCTGAAGCTTTCTTT.

The CDR3, as DNA: TGTGCCAGCAGCCTAGGGAGCAGTCTGCACACAGATACGCAGTATTTT. Translated: CASSLGSSLHTDTQYF. The genes are TRBV9 and TRBJ2-3; possibly TRBD2 for D (5 bases). CDR3 length: 16 amino acids. Germline CDR1 SGDLS, CDR2 YYNGEE. Between the trimmed V and J ends, which lost 4 bases and 2 bases, there was a span of 17 bases.

This clone was detected once. As DNA, the CDR3 is TGTGCCACCAGCAGAGGGACAGGTTATGGCTACACCTTC. The encoded protein is CATSRGTGYGYTF. The rearrangement links TRBV15 to TRBJ1-2; TRBD1 agrees at 7 bases. Germline lookup yields CDR1 LNHNV and CDR2 YYDKDF (reference sequence). V was pared by 1 base and J by 5 bases, with 1 base of the junction left unmatched. This CDR3 comprises 13 residues.

This sequence joins TRBV18 and TRBJ2-6; D is uncertain. The CDR3 runs 15 residues. CDR1 is KGHSH, CDR2 LQKENI, per germline. V was cut by 7 bases and J by 0 bases, with 10 bases left in between. Written as DNA, the CDR3 is TGTGCCAGCTACCGACCGGTCTCTGGGGCCAACGTCCTGACTTTC. Translation: CASYRPVSGANVLTF.

The count of this clone is one. The rearrangement uses TRBV25-1 and TRBJ1-1; tentative D call: TRBD1 (5 bases). Germline values: CDR1 MGHDK, CDR2 SYGVNS. The V gene lost 6 bases and the J gene lost 0 bases, with 8 bases spanning the gap. There are 13 residues in the CDR3. The CDR3 region has the DNA TGTGCCAGCAGGGGGGTCATGAACACTGAAGCTTTCTTT. Protein: CASRGVMNTEAFF.

This sequence joins TRBV23-1 and TRBJ1-5, with 7 bases lining up with TRBD1. TRBV23-1 is given ORF status, its function remaining uncertain. V lost 3 bases and J lost 5; bases outside the gene matches: 10. The CDR3 spans 16 residues. The DNA for the CDR3 is TGCGCCAGCAGTCACCTTGGACAGGCGGAACATCAGCCCCAGCATTTT. Encoded protein: CASSHLGQAEHQPQHF.

This clone showed up just a few times. The sample carries other DNA sequences with the same CDR3. The CDR3 loop reads CAWSTNYEQYF. CDR3 nucleotide sequence: TGTGCCTGGAGCACTAACTACGAGCAGTACTTC. The chain couples TRBV30 to TRBJ2-7; no clear D. The germline gives CDR1 GTSNPN, CDR2 SVGIG (reference sequence). The V and J ends lost 3 bases and 3 bases respectively, with 6 bases between them. The CDR3 contains 11 residues.

The chain couples TRBV28 to TRBJ1-5; no clear D gene. This CDR3 contains 12 residues. Germline V CDR1 and CDR2: MDHEN, SYDVKM. Trimming pared 4 bases from V and 4 bases from J, leaving 5 bases between. CDR3 bases: TGTGCCAGCAGTTCCCGTAATCAGCCCCAGCATTTT. It is translated as CASSSRNQPQHF.

This chain uses TRBV4-3 with TRBJ2-3; D unclear. The ends were cut back, 5 bases at V and 2 bases at J, with 14 bases in the middle. The V gene's germline CDR1 is LGHNA and CDR2 YSLEER. CDR3 size: 15 residues. CDR3 sequence (DNA): TGCGCCAGCAGCTTAGCTCCCACTTCCACAGATACGCAGTATTTT. Amino acid sequence: CASSLAPTSTDTQYF.

The chain has TRBV27 and TRBJ2-7; TRBD2 is a possible D gene (5 bases). Trimming took 3 bases from V and 3 from J, leaving 12 bases between them. Germline CDR1 MNHEY, CDR2 SMNVEV (reference sequence). This CDR3 has 14 amino acids. Here the CDR3 reads CASSLRFRDYEQYF. The CDR3 DNA is TGTGCCAGCAGTTTGCGGTTTCGGGACTACGAGCAGTACTTC.

The rearrangement uses TRBV6-5 and TRBJ2-7; 7 nucleotides align to TRBD2. The length of the CDR3 is 15 residues. V shed 6 bases, J shed 0 bases, and the junction held 8 bases outside the gene matches. Germline V gene sequence: CDR1 MNHEY, CDR2 SVGAGI. The CDR3 sequence: CASRDQRGSSYEQYF. CDR3 DNA sequence: TGTGCCAGCAGAGACCAGCGGGGAAGCTCCTACGAGCAGTACTTC.

This chain links TRBV5-1 with TRBJ2-1, with 10 positions matching TRBD2. Germline V CDR1 and CDR2: SGHRS, YFSETQ. The CDR3 loop spans 16 amino acids. V dropped 4 bases and J dropped 7; count of bases not matched to a gene: 11. The CDR3 is CASSPPLAGDTNEQFF. Written as DNA, the CDR3 is TGCGCCAGCAGCCCCCCGCTAGCGGGAGATACGAATGAGCAGTTCTTC.